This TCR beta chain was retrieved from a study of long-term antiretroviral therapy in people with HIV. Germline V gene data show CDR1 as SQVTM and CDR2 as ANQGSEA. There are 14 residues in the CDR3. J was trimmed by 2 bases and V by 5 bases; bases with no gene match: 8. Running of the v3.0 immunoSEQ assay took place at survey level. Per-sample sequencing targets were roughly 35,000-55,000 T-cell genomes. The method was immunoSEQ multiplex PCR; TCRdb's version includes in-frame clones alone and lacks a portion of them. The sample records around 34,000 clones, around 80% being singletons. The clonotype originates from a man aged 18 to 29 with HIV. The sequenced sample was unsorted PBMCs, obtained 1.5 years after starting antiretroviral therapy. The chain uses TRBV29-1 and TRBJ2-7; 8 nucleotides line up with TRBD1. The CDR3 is CSVQIRDRPYEQYF. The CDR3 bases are TGCAGCGTTCAGATCCGGGACAGGCCCTACGAGCAGTACTTC.